This T cell receptor beta chain was recorded in a study of identical twins. Study findings and constraints: Alpha sequences out of frame and shared by twins had excess low generation probability. Insertions were reduced in abundant cord blood beta clonotypes but not in memory repertoires.

This clonotype was observed a handful of times. Its antigen remains unidentified. TCRdb re-analysed the 5' RACE reads in MiXCR, keeping a single row per CDR3 protein. The table records a few hundred thousand distinct CDR3 sequences, roughly 15% of them present only once. The germline V and J ends were trimmed by 3 bases and 1 base, with 8 bases remaining between them. Germline loops: CDR1 MDHEN, CDR2 SYDVKM. The CDR3 loop spans 14 amino acids. The data also belong to a second study, concerning yellow fever vaccine responses in identical twins.

V gene TRBV28 combines with J gene TRBJ2-3; D possibly corresponds to TRBD2 (5 bases). The clonotype was recovered from a young woman in good health. The sample was CD4+ T cells sorted from blood. CDR3 protein: CASSFRGRTDTQYF. CDR3 DNA: TGTGCCAGCAGTTTCCGGGGTCGCACAGATACGCAGTATTTT.